By share, the clone carrying this T cell receptor (beta chain) ranks as medium-sized. What it recognizes is unknown. The sample is drawn from a study of T cells in tumors after PD-1 blockade. Study as a whole: A subset received ongoing vismodegib 150 mg daily alongside anti-PD-1 therapy. Mean per blood sample: about 100,000 templates (about 24,000-280,000), about 40,000 unique clonotypes.

Whole-study results and caveats: About 40% of tumor TCR clonotypes were also found in blood.

Germline V lookup: CDR1 SEHNR, CDR2 FQNEAQ (reference sequence). The CDR3 totals 15 residues. The J segment lost 4 bases and the V segment lost 5 bases, leaving 6 bases of the junction unmatched. Profiled with immunoSEQ multiplex PCR; TCRdb holds only in-frame clones, not every one. The data contain tens of thousands of clones, roughly 73% of them seen just once; the ten biggest clones take up 26%. The specimen was PBMCs, collected before anti-PD-1 treatment. The receptor comes from a human donor with basal cell carcinoma. The chain employs TRBV7-9 and TRBJ2-1, with 9 bases fitting TRBD2. As DNA, the CDR3 is TGTGCCAGCAGCCCGACTAGCGGCTATTACAATGAGCAGTTCTTC. This sequence encodes CASSPTSGYYNEQFF.